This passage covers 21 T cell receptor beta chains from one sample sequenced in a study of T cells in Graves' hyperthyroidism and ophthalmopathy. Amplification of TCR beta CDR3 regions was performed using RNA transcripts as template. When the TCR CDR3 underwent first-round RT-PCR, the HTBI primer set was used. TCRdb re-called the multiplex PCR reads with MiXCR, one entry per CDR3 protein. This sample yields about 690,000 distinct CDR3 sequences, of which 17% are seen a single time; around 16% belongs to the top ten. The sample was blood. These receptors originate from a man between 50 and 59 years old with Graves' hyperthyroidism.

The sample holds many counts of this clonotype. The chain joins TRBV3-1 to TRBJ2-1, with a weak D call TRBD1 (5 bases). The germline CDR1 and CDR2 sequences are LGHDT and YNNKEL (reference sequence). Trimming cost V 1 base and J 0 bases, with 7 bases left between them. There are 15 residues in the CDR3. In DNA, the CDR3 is TGTGCCAGCAGCCAAGGACAGAGCTCCTACAATGAGCAGTTCTTC. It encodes CASSQGQSSYNEQFF.

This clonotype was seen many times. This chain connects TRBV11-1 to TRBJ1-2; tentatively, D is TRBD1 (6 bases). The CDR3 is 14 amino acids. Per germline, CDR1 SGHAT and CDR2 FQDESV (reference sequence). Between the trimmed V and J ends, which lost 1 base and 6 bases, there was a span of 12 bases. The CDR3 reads CASSLGRAGDGYTF. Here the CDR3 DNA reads TGTGCCAGCAGCTTAGGAAGGGCAGGGGATGGCTACACCTTC. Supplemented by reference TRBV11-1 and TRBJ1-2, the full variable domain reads EAEVAQSPRYKITEKSQAVAFWCDPISGHATLYWYRQILGQGPELLVQFQDESVVDDSQLPKDRFSAERLKGVDSTLKIQPAELGDSAMYLCASSLGRAGDGYTFGSGTRLTVV.

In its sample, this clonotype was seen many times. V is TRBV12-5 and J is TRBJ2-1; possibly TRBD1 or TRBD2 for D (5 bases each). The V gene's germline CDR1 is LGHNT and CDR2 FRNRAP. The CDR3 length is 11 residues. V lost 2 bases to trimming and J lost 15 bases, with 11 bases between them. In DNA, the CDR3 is TGTGCTAGTGGTTTGTTGGGGGAGTGGTTCTTC. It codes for CASGLLGEWFF.

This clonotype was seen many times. In DNA, the CDR3 is TGTGCCAGCAGCTTAGCTCGCGCGGGGGCTAGTGAGCAGTACTTC. Translating it yields CASSLARAGASEQYF. The chain employs TRBV11-2 and TRBJ2-7; TRBD2 might be the D (7 bases). Germline CDR1 is SGHAT and CDR2 is FQNNGV. This CDR3 comprises 15 residues. Trimming left V 1 base short and J 7 bases short, with 17 bases between. The whole variable domain, filled in from reference TRBV11-2 and TRBJ2-7, reads EAGVAQSPRYKIIEKRQSVAFWCNPISGHATLYWYQQILGQGPKLLIQFQNNGVVDDSQLPKDRFSAERLKGVDSTLKIQPAKLEDSAVYLCASSLARAGASEQYFGPGTRLTVT.

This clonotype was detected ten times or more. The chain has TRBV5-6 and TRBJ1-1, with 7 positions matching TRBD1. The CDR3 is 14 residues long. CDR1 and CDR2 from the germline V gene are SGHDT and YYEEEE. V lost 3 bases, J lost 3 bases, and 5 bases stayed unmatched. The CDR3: CASSWITGDTEAFF. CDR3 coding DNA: TGTGCCAGCAGCTGGATTACAGGGGACACTGAAGCTTTCTTT. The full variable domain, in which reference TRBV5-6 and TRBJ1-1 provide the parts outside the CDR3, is DAGVTQSPTHLIKTRGQQVTLRCSPKSGHDTVSWYQQALGQGPQFIFQYYEEEERQRGNFPDRFSGHQFPNYSSELNVNALLLGDSALYLCASSWITGDTEAFFGQGTRLTVV.

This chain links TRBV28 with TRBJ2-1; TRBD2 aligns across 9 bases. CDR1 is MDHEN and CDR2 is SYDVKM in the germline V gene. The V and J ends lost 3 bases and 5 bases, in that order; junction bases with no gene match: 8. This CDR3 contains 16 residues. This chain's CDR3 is CASSFPGLAKNNEQFF. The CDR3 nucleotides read TGTGCCAGCAGTTTTCCGGGACTAGCAAAAAACAATGAGCAGTTCTTC.

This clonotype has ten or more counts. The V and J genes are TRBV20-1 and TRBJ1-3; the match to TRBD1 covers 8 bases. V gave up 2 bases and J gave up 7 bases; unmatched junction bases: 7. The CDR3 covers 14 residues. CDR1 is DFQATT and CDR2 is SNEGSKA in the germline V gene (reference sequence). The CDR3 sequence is CSARPAGGMNTIYF. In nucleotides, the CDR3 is TGCAGTGCTAGACCTGCAGGGGGCATGAACACCATATATTTT.

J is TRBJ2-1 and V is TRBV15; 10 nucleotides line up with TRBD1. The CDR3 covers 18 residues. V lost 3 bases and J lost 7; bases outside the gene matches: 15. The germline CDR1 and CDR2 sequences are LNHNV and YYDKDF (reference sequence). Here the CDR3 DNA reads TGTGCCACCAGCAGTGGATTTAACGACAGGGGGCTAATGAATGAGCAGTTCTTC. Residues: CATSSGFNDRGLMNEQFF.

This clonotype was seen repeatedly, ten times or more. CDR3 nucleotide sequence: TGTGCCTGGAGTGTACTGGTAGGGGTACGCGACGAGCAGTACTTC. Translating it yields CAWSVLVGVRDEQYF. The rearrangement uses TRBV30 and TRBJ2-7; D perhaps matches TRBD1 (5 bases). Germline CDR1 and CDR2: GTSNPN and SVGIG (reference sequence). CDR3 length: 15 amino acids. Trimming removed 0 bases at V and 5 bases at J, with 17 bases between.

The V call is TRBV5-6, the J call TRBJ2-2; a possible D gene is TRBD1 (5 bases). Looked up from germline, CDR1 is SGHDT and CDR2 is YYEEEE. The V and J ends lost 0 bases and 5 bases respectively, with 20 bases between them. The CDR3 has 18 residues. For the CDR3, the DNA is TGTGCCAGCAGCTTGGTCCCCAGGGTACGTGAGCAGACCGGGGAGCTGTTTTTT. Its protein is CASSLVPRVREQTGELFF.

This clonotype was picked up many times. This CDR3 reads CASSITSGPYNEQFF. The CDR3 DNA reads as TGTGCCAGTAGTATTACAAGCGGGCCCTACAATGAGCAGTTCTTC. The chain is built from TRBV19 and TRBJ2-1; D might be TRBD2 (6 bases). Germline lookup yields CDR1 LNHDA and CDR2 SQIVND (reference sequence). The CDR3 runs to 15 residues. Trimming took off 3 bases at V and 2 bases at J, with 11 bases between the two ends.

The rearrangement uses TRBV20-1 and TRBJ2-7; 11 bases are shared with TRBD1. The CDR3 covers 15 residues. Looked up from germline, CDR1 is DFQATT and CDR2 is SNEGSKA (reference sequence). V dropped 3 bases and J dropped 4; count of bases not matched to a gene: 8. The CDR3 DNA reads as TGCAGTGCTAGGGACAGGGGGCGGGAGAGATACGAGCAGTACTTC. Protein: CSARDRGRERYEQYF.

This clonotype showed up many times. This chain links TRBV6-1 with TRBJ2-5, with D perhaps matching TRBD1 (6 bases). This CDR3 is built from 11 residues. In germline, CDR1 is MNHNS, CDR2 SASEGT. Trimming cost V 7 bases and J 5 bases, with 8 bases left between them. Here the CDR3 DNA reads TGTGCCAGCACCCAGGGGGAGACCCAGTACTTC. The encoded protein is CASTQGETQYF.

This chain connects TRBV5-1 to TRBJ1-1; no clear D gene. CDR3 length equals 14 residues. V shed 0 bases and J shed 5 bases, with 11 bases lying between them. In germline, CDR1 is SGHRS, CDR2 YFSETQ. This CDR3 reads CASSLARLGTEAFF. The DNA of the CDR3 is TGCGCCAGCAGCTTGGCTAGACTGGGAACTGAAGCTTTCTTT.

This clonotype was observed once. Here the CDR3 DNA reads TGCAGTGCTCAGGCAGGGAACACTGAAGCTTTCTTT. Protein product: CSAQAGNTEAFF. The chain links TRBV20-1 to TRBJ1-1; D remains unclear. CDR3 length: 12 amino acids. The V gene's germline CDR1 is DFQATT and CDR2 SNEGSKA (reference sequence). Trimming cost V 5 bases and J 1 base, with 8 bases left between them.

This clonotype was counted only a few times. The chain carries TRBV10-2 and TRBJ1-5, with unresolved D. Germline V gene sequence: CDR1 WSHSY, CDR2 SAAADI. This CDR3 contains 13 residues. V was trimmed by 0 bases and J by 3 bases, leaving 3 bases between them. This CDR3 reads CASSESYNQPQHF. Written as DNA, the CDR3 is TGCGCCAGCAGTGAGTCCTACAATCAGCCCCAGCATTTT.

As DNA, the CDR3 is TGTGCCAGCAGCTTACGGGCGACAGGAACTAATGAAAAACTGTTTTTT. Residues: CASSLRATGTNEKLFF. The rearrangement uses TRBV7-9 and TRBJ1-4, with D possibly being TRBD1 (6 bases). With 2 bases removed from V and 1 base from J, the gap between germline ends came to 11 bases. From germline, CDR1 is SEHNR and CDR2 FQNEAQ (reference sequence). This CDR3 contains 16 residues.

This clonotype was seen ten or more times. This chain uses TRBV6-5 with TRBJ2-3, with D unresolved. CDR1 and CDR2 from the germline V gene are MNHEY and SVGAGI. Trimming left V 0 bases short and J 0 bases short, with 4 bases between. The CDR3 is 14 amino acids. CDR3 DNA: TGTGCCAGCAGTTACTCGATTAGCACAGATACGCAGTATTTT. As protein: CASSYSISTDTQYF.

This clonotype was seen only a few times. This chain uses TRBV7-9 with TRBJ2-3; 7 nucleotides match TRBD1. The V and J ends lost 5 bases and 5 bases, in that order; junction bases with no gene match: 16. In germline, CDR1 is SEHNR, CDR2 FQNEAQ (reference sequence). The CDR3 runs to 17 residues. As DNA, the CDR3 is TGTGCCAGCAGCGAGAGTCCCGGGACAGCCGAGGAAGATACGCAGTATTTT. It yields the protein CASSESPGTAEEDTQYF.

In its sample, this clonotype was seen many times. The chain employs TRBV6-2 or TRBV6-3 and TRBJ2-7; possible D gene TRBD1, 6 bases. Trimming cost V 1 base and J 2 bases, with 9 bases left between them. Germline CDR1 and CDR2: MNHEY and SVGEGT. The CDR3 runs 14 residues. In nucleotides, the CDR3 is TGTGCCAGCAGTTACTACCAGGGGCCCTACGAGCAGTACTTC. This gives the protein CASSYYQGPYEQYF.

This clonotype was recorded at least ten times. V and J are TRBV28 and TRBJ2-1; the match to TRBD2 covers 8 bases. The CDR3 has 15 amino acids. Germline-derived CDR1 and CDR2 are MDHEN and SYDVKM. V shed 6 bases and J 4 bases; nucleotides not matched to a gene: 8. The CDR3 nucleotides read TGTGCCAGCAGACATCCTAGCGGGCGTTACAATGAGCAGTTCTTC. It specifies CASRHPSGRYNEQFF.